This T cell receptor (beta chain) was observed in a study of blood T cell repertoires in COVID-19. The germline V gene encodes CDR1 LNHDA and CDR2 SQIVND (reference sequence). CDR3 length: 13 residues. V was cut by 4 bases and J by 1 base, with 7 bases left in between. TCRdb keeps only in-frame clones here, not all; method: immunoSEQ multiplex PCR. The sample lists about 410,000 clones; roughly 90% were seen once. This rearrangement joins TRBV19 to TRBJ1-1; D is unclear. Sequenced sample: peripheral blood. The receptor was derived from a woman aged 40-49 years with COVID-19, enrolled during active disease. CDR3 sequence: CASSTRANTEAFF. DNA of the CDR3: TGTGCCAGTAGTACTCGAGCGAACACTGAAGCTTTCTTT.